The next 19 T cell receptor beta chains were all read from a single sample in a study of T cells in Graves' hyperthyroidism and ophthalmopathy. TCR beta CDR3 region amplification was performed from RNA transcripts. TCR CDR3 underwent first-round RT-PCR with the HTBI primer set. TCRdb recomputed calls from the multiplex PCR reads with MiXCR, one row per CDR3 protein. The table shows about 350,000 distinct CDR3 sequences, with 15% to 20% occurring only once. Material: blood. The receptor source for this set is a woman in her thirties or forties with Graves' ophthalmopathy.

This clonotype appeared many times. This chain links TRBV6-2 or TRBV6-3 with TRBJ2-7; a weak D match, TRBD1 (6 bases). The CDR3 has 16 amino acids. The germline V and J ends were trimmed by 6 bases and 4 bases, with 22 bases remaining between them. Per germline, CDR1 MNHEY and CDR2 SVGEGT. CDR3 amino acids: CASSPPLNRVGYEQYF. CDR3 DNA: TGTGCCAGCAGCCCACCTCTCAACAGGGTAGGATACGAGCAGTACTTC.

This clonotype was detected many times. The chain joins TRBV6-2 or TRBV6-3 to TRBJ1-1, with D uncertain. Trimming removed 2 bases at V and 1 base at J, with 5 bases between. Per the germline V gene, CDR1 is MNHEY and CDR2 is SVGEGT. The CDR3 covers 13 residues. CDR3 region: CASSYVKNTEAFF. CDR3 nucleotides: TGTGCCAGCAGTTACGTAAAGAACACTGAAGCTTTCTTT.

In this sample, this clonotype turned up many times. The chain links TRBV7-8 to TRBJ2-5, with D perhaps matching TRBD1 (6 bases). V shed 5 bases and J shed 5 bases, with 15 bases lying between them. Germline CDR1 SGHVS, CDR2 FQNEAQ. The CDR3 covers 14 residues. In nucleotides, the CDR3 is TGTGCCAGCAGCACCGGGACAAACCGGGAGACCCAGTACTTC. Protein: CASSTGTNRETQYF.

This clonotype has ten or more counts. The chain recombines TRBV7-9 with TRBJ2-2; D remains unclear. This CDR3 comprises 15 residues. Trimming cost V 3 bases and J 1 base, with 9 bases left between them. The V gene's germline CDR1 is SEHNR and CDR2 FQNEAQ (reference sequence). CDR3 DNA: TGTGCCAGCAGCTTTGTGACGGGGAACACCGGGGAGCTGTTTTTT. Translating it yields CASSFVTGNTGELFF. Full variable domain (remainder filled in from reference TRBV7-9 and TRBJ2-2): DTGVSQNPRHKITKRGQNVTFRCDPISEHNRLYWYRQTLGQGPEFLTYFQNEAQLEKSRLLSDRFSAERPKGSFSTLEIQRTEQGDSAMYLCASSFVTGNTGELFFGEGSRLTVL.

This clonotype occurred many times. The chain combines TRBV18 with TRBJ2-7, with 7 nucleotides matching TRBD1. Germline CDR1 is KGHSH and CDR2 is LQKENI. The CDR3 extends over 18 amino acids. The ends lost 0 bases at V and 3 bases at J; junction bases unmatched: 14. This CDR3 is CASSPPGQRPFQNYEQYF. CDR3 DNA sequence: TGTGCCAGCTCACCACCGGGACAGCGACCCTTCCAAAACTACGAGCAGTACTTC.

This clonotype was detected many times. The chain joins TRBV28 to TRBJ1-1, with a weak D call TRBD1 (6 bases). The CDR3 loop spans 15 amino acids. Per the germline V gene, CDR1 is MDHEN and CDR2 is SYDVKM. V gave up 5 bases and J gave up 5 bases, with 18 bases separating them. This CDR3 is CASSPLGGGETEAFF. CDR3 DNA sequence: TGTGCCAGCAGTCCGCTTGGTGGGGGCGAGACTGAAGCTTTCTTT.

This clonotype was detected ten times or more. This sequence joins TRBV2 and TRBJ2-5, with 9 bases identical to TRBD1. The germline V gene encodes CDR1 SNHLY and CDR2 FYNNEI. This CDR3 has 15 residues. Germline trimming cut 6 bases from V and 2 bases from J; bases unmatched to any gene: 7. The CDR3 spells CASREDGTGQETQYF. The CDR3 DNA sequence: TGTGCCAGCAGGGAGGATGGGACAGGGCAAGAGACCCAGTACTTC.

This clonotype was seen ten or more times. CDR3 DNA: TGTGCCTGGTTAGGTGGCATCTATGGCTACACCTTC. Translated, it gives CAWLGGIYGYTF. The chain carries TRBV30 and TRBJ1-2; no definite D call. The germline V and J ends were trimmed by 5 bases and 4 bases, with 11 bases remaining between them. The CDR3 has 12 amino acids. The germline gives CDR1 GTSNPN, CDR2 SVGIG (reference sequence).

This clonotype came up many times. V and J are TRBV19 and TRBJ2-7; 13 bases are a match to TRBD2. The germline V gene has CDR1 LNHDA and CDR2 SQIVND (reference sequence). This CDR3 has 16 residues. After removal of 3 bases from V and 6 bases from J, the junction contained 8 bases not matched to a gene. For the CDR3, the DNA is TGTGCCAGTAGTATTCCGGTTGGACTAGCGGGAGCCGAGCAGTACTTC. Translation: CASSIPVGLAGAEQYF.

The CDR3 nucleotides are TGTGCCAGCAGTTACATACAGGGTGGCGGCTACACCTTC. The encoded protein is CASSYIQGGGYTF. The chain uses TRBV6-5 and TRBJ1-2, with D maybe TRBD1 (6 bases). The CDR3 length is 13 residues. Germline V gives CDR1 MNHEY, CDR2 SVGAGI. Between the trimmed V and J ends, which lost 2 bases and 8 bases, there was a span of 12 bases.

The chain uses TRBV6-5 and TRBJ1-2; no reliable D call. The CDR3 runs 13 residues. Germline CDR1 reads MNHEY; CDR2 reads SVGAGI. Trimming shortened V by 0 bases and J by 5 bases, and 7 bases separated the two germline ends. The CDR3, as DNA: TGTGCCAGCAGTTACTCAGGGAGGTATGGCTACACCTTC. It specifies CASSYSGRYGYTF.

This clonotype has a count of ten or more. The chain has TRBV9 and TRBJ2-7; weak D call: TRBD1 (6 bases). CDR3 length equals 15 residues. V lost 0 bases and J lost 3, with 13 bases in between. Germline lookup yields CDR1 SGDLS and CDR2 YYNGEE. The CDR3 spells CASSVGEGVGYEQYF. The DNA for the CDR3 is TGTGCCAGCAGCGTAGGAGAGGGGGTCGGCTACGAGCAGTACTTC.

This clonotype was detected many times. The chain joins TRBV29-1 to TRBJ1-2, with D unresolved. Germline CDR1 reads SQVTM; CDR2 reads ANQGSEA. V was clipped by 4 bases and J by 6 bases, with 12 bases between them. The CDR3 loop spans 12 amino acids. The CDR3: CSVGVWENGYTF. In DNA form, the CDR3 reads TGCAGCGTTGGGGTCTGGGAGAATGGCTACACCTTC.

This clonotype was seen ten or more times. The chain carries TRBV6-1 and TRBJ2-6, with 7 positions matching TRBD1. The CDR3 loop spans 15 amino acids. J lost 4 bases, V lost 5 bases, and 5 bases had no gene match. CDR1 and CDR2 from the germline V gene are MNHNS and SASEGT. CDR3 residues: CASSKTGSGANVLTF. The CDR3 DNA sequence: TGTGCCAGCAGTAAGACAGGGAGCGGGGCCAACGTCCTGACTTTC.

The table lists this clonotype with many counts. The chain joins TRBV12-3 or TRBV12-4 to TRBJ2-7, with 8 bases aligning to TRBD1. The J segment lost 6 bases and the V segment lost 6 bases, leaving 10 bases of the junction unmatched. CDR3 length: 14 amino acids. CDR3 protein: CASSLKGTGTEQYF. Written as DNA, the CDR3 is TGTGCCAGCAGCCTAAAGGGGACAGGAACCGAGCAGTACTTC.

This clonotype came up many times. This chain uses TRBV6-5 with TRBJ1-1; D is possibly TRBD1 (5 bases). Per the germline V gene, CDR1 is MNHEY and CDR2 is SVGAGI. The length of the CDR3 is 14 residues. Deletions cut 4 bases from V and 1 base from J, with 10 bases between. The CDR3 protein is CASSFGTGNTEAFF. CDR3 nucleotide sequence: TGTGCCAGCAGTTTTGGGACGGGGAACACTGAAGCTTTCTTT.

This clonotype was seen many times. This chain joins TRBV19 and TRBJ2-7, with 10 bases identical to TRBD2. The CDR3 runs to 15 residues. After removal of 3 bases from V and 3 bases from J, the junction contained 5 bases not matched to a gene. Germline loops: CDR1 LNHDA, CDR2 SQIVND (reference sequence). CDR3 sequence (DNA): TGTGCCAGTAGTATTCTAGCGGGAGAGGGCTACGAGCAGTACTTC. This gives the protein CASSILAGEGYEQYF.

This clonotype came up many times. The chain links TRBV7-9 to TRBJ1-1; the D gene is possibly TRBD1 (5 bases). The germline gives CDR1 SEHNR, CDR2 FQNEAQ (reference sequence). This CDR3 is 11 amino acids long. Trimming took off 1 base at V and 11 bases at J, with 8 bases between the two ends. DNA for the CDR3: TGTGCCAGCAGCTTAGAAGGGACCGCTTTCTTT. This codes for CASSLEGTAFF.

The CDR3 sequence: CASSPYSGGLQETQYF. For the CDR3, the DNA is TGTGCCAGCAGCCCCTATAGCGGGGGGCTGCAAGAGACCCAGTACTTC. This chain connects TRBV7-6 to TRBJ2-5; 10 bases line up with TRBD2. The length of the CDR3 is 16 residues. CDR1 is SGHVS and CDR2 is FNYEAQ in the germline V gene. Trimming took 5 bases from V and 2 from J; bases not matched to a gene: 8.